These 28 T cell receptor beta chains were sequenced from one sample in a study of blood T cells in healthy people across ages. Next came a second PCR, run for about 7 to 12 cycles, which used a sample-barcoded 5' primer along with a J-beta primer mix. TCRdb redid the calling of the 5' RACE reads with MiXCR, one entry per CDR3 protein. Here the sample spans about 1,500,000 distinct CDR3 sequences, 25% to 30% being singletons. Sequences were obtained from blood. The receptors come from a woman in her 30s in good health.

The chain couples TRBV5-1 to TRBJ2-7; 10 bases fit TRBD1. Germline CDR1 reads SGHRS; CDR2 reads YFSETQ. CDR3 length equals 15 residues. The V gene end was trimmed by 3 bases and the J gene end by 3 bases; junction bases not matched to a gene: 6. CDR3 nucleotides: TGCGCCAGCAGCTCAGACAGGGGGCTCGGCTACGAGCAGTACTTC. This gives the protein CASSSDRGLGYEQYF.

The V gene is TRBV5-1, the J gene TRBJ1-2, with 8 bases identical to TRBD1. V shed 1 base, J shed 3 bases, and the junction held 14 bases outside the gene matches. CDR3 length: 18 amino acids. Germline V gene sequence: CDR1 SGHRS, CDR2 YFSETQ. The CDR3 sequence is CASSLTPGQVVGDYGYTF. Here the CDR3 DNA reads TGCGCCAGCAGCTTGACTCCGGGACAGGTCGTCGGTGACTATGGCTACACCTTC.

Concerning this clonotype: One end of the junction is discordant with germline, which a read error may explain. This rearrangement joins TRBV7-2 to TRBJ1-2; TRBD1 aligns across 7 bases. Germline CDR1 and CDR2: SGHTA and FQGNSA. The CDR3 extends over 14 amino acids. The CDR3 bases are TGTGCCTGCAGCACGACAGGGAGGGGCTATGGCTACACCTTC. It translates to CACSTTGRGYGYTF.

This clonotype has just one count. V and J are TRBV7-6 and TRBJ2-1; TRBD2 aligns across 10 bases. This CDR3 is 16 amino acids long. J was trimmed by 9 bases and V by 5 bases; bases with no gene match: 13. Germline CDR1 SGHVS, CDR2 FNYEAQ. CDR3 bases: TGTGCCAGCAGCCCGAGCGGGAGGGCCCTCGATGGTGAGCAGTTCTTC. This codes for CASSPSGRALDGEQFF.

The table lists this clonotype with many counts. The rearrangement joins TRBV5-1 to TRBJ2-4; a possible D gene is TRBD1 (5 bases). The CDR3 totals 15 residues. V gave up 0 bases and J gave up 3 bases, with 10 bases separating them. CDR1 and CDR2 (germline): SGHRS, YFSETQ. CDR3 in DNA: TGCGCCAGCAGCTTGGATGGCAGGGACAAAAACATTCAGTACTTC. Amino acid sequence: CASSLDGRDKNIQYF.

The chain recombines TRBV6-1 with TRBJ2-7, with D perhaps being TRBD1 or TRBD2 (5 bases each). The germline V gene has CDR1 MNHNS and CDR2 SASEGT. The V gene lost 5 bases and the J gene lost 7 bases, with 21 bases spanning the gap. The CDR3 runs 15 residues. CDR3 in amino acids: CASSSRDPKPDEQYF. The CDR3 bases are TGTGCCAGCAGTTCTCGGGACCCCAAACCGGATGAGCAGTACTTC.

In this sample, this clonotype turned up a few times. V and J are TRBV7-3 and TRBJ2-5; D is perhaps TRBD2 (7 bases). The CDR3 spans 18 residues. Germline V gene sequence: CDR1 SGHTA, CDR2 FQGTGA. V shed 5 bases and J shed 2 bases, with 24 bases lying between them. The CDR3 DNA follows: TGTGCCAGCAGCCCAAGGGGGGCGAGCGGGGTTTCACAAGAGACCCAGTACTTC. This sequence encodes CASSPRGASGVSQETQYF.

This clonotype has a handful of counts. This sequence may be a read error, since a much larger clone differs from it by one base. The chain employs TRBV29-1 and TRBJ2-5, with 10 nucleotides matching TRBD1. Judging by the DNA end, TRBJ2-7 fits better; the J call may be wrong. The CDR3 totals 13 residues. Germline V gene data show CDR1 as SQVTM and CDR2 as ANQGSEA. In DNA, the CDR3 is TGCAGCGTTTTGGGGACAGGGGACTGCGAGCAGTACTTC. Its protein is CSVLGTGDCEQYF.

There are a few counts of this clonotype. The chain joins TRBV6-5 to TRBJ2-7; D might be TRBD2 (7 bases). The V end was cut by 3 bases, the J end by 5 bases, with 20 bases between. The CDR3 contains 16 residues. Germline CDR1 MNHEY, CDR2 SVGAGI. The CDR3 protein is CASSYGGGGHRDEQYF. Here the CDR3 DNA reads TGTGCCAGCAGTTATGGAGGCGGGGGACATCGGGACGAGCAGTACTTC.

At least ten counts were recorded for this clonotype. The V and J genes are TRBV5-4 and TRBJ2-7, with 7 bases that match TRBD1. V shed 4 bases, J shed 3 bases, and the junction held 16 bases outside the gene matches. The CDR3 consists of 17 residues. Germline V gene lookup returns CDR1 SGHNT and CDR2 YYREEE (reference sequence). CDR3 residues: CASSPPPGTDSVYEQYF. DNA of the CDR3: TGTGCCAGCAGCCCCCCCCCGGGGACAGACAGTGTCTACGAGCAGTACTTC.

This clonotype was observed once. The chain uses TRBV7-9 and TRBJ2-2; the match to TRBD2 covers 7 bases. Germline CDR1 SEHNR, CDR2 FQNEAQ (reference sequence). CDR3 size: 16 residues. The V gene end was trimmed by 0 bases and the J gene end by 7 bases; junction bases not matched to a gene: 8. The CDR3 sequence: CASSLASVRELGELFF. CDR3 nucleotides: TGTGCCAGCAGCTTAGCCTCCGTGCGGGAGCTCGGGGAGCTGTTTTTT.

The chain joins TRBV2 to TRBJ2-1, with 10 bases identical to TRBD1. The length of the CDR3 is 14 residues. From germline, CDR1 is SNHLY and CDR2 FYNNEI. The junction had 8 bases not matched to a gene; V was cut back by 8 bases and J by 7 bases. This CDR3 reads CASGSGQGSNEQFF. The CDR3 region has the DNA TGTGCCAGCGGCTCGGGACAGGGGAGTAATGAGCAGTTCTTC.

This sequence joins TRBV7-9 and TRBJ2-7; maybe TRBD1 (6 bases). Trimming removed 11 bases from V and 0 bases from J, with 14 bases in between. The CDR3 runs 13 residues. CDR1 SEHNR and CDR2 FQNEAQ come from the germline V gene (reference sequence). The CDR3 region is CAWVEGVSYEQYF. CDR3 coding DNA: TGTGCCTGGGTAGAGGGGGTCTCCTACGAGCAGTACTTC.

This clonotype has only one observation. This rearrangement joins TRBV4-2 to TRBJ2-7, with D uncertain. V dropped 4 bases and J dropped 0 bases, with 16 bases sitting between them. The CDR3 runs 16 residues. CDR1 is LGHNA, CDR2 YNFKEQ, per germline. CDR3 protein: CASSPQAVGPSYEQYF. CDR3 coding DNA: TGTGCCAGCAGCCCCCAGGCAGTGGGCCCCTCCTACGAGCAGTACTTC.

Ten or more counts support this clonotype. This sequence joins TRBV12-3 or TRBV12-4 and TRBJ2-7, with 7 bases identical to TRBD1. The V and J ends lost 5 bases and 6 bases, in that order; junction bases with no gene match: 4. The CDR3 runs to 12 residues. The CDR3 sequence is CASSPGTAEQYF. The CDR3 DNA reads TGTGCCAGCAGTCCCGGGACAGCCGAGCAGTACTTC.

In its sample, this clonotype was seen many times. The chain carries TRBV3-1 and TRBJ2-5; D gene ambiguous. Trimming removed 0 bases from V and 5 bases from J, with 10 bases in between. Germline V lookup: CDR1 LGHDT, CDR2 YNNKEL (reference sequence). The CDR3 extends over 14 amino acids. CDR3 residues: CASSQESIPETQYF. CDR3 nucleotides: TGTGCCAGCAGCCAAGAGAGCATTCCGGAGACCCAGTACTTC.

With respect to this clonotype: The CDR3 does not close with the conserved phenylalanine or tryptophan, likely indicating a read error. This chain connects TRBV9 to TRBJ1-5; tentative D call: TRBD1 (5 bases). V lost 3 bases to trimming and J lost 5 bases, with 12 bases between them. The CDR3 length is 14 residues. Germline CDR1 reads SGDLS; CDR2 reads YYNGEE. The CDR3 spells CASSGGDAYQPQHV. CDR3 coding DNA: TGTGCCAGCAGCGGGGGGGACGCTTATCAGCCCCAGCATGTT.

This chain joins TRBV20-1 and TRBJ1-1; 7 bases align to TRBD1. This CDR3 is 15 amino acids long. The V and J ends lost 2 bases and 0 bases, in that order; junction bases with no gene match: 6. CDR1 DFQATT and CDR2 SNEGSKA come from the germline V gene (reference sequence). CDR3 sequence reads: CSARPVQGMNTEAFF. The CDR3 DNA follows: TGCAGTGCTAGACCAGTACAGGGGATGAACACTGAAGCTTTCTTT.

The V and J genes are TRBV28 and TRBJ2-7; TRBD2 aligns across 11 bases. The CDR3 spans 16 residues. Germline assignment: CDR1 MDHEN and CDR2 SYDVKM. Trimming removed 5 bases from V and 3 bases from J; junction bases left unmatched: 9. In DNA form, the CDR3 reads TGTGCCAGCAGTCCATTGGGGACTAGCGGCCACTACGAGCAGTACTTC. Its translation: CASSPLGTSGHYEQYF.

The rearrangement joins TRBV20-1 to TRBJ1-2; D may be TRBD1 (6 bases). In germline, CDR1 is DFQATT, CDR2 SNEGSKA (reference sequence). CDR3 length: 14 amino acids. V was trimmed by 2 bases and J by 4 bases, leaving 14 bases between them. The CDR3 DNA reads as TGCAGTGCTAGATCCCAAACAGGGATCTATGGCTACACCTTC. Translated, it gives CSARSQTGIYGYTF.

This clonotype appeared a few times. The rearrangement joins TRBV12-3 or TRBV12-4 to TRBJ2-5; 7 bases match TRBD2. The CDR3 totals 14 residues. The J segment lost 7 bases and the V segment lost 7 bases, leaving 12 bases of the junction unmatched. In DNA, the CDR3 is TGTGCCAGCAACCGTAGCCCGGGAGGATTGACCCAGTACTTC. It encodes CASNRSPGGLTQYF.

This clonotype was counted a few times. J is TRBJ2-3 and V is TRBV29-1; the D is unclear. The CDR3 totals 12 residues. Germline loops: CDR1 SQVTM, CDR2 ANQGSEA. The ends were cut back, 8 bases at V and 6 bases at J, with 15 bases in the middle. The CDR3 is CSLRTDGDTQYF. Written as DNA, the CDR3 is TGCAGCCTCCGGACGGACGGGGATACGCAGTATTTT.

This clonotype was detected ten times or more. CDR3 residues: CASGVETQYF. The CDR3 region has the DNA TGTGCCAGCGGGGTGGAGACCCAGTACTTC. V is TRBV6-6 and J is TRBJ2-5; D gene unclear. The germline gives CDR1 MNHNY, CDR2 SVGAGI (reference sequence). V was cut by 8 bases and J by 5 bases, with 6 bases left in between. The CDR3 is 10 amino acids.

This clonotype was counted only a few times. V gene TRBV6-5 combines with J gene TRBJ2-1; D possibly corresponds to TRBD1 (5 bases). Germline CDR1 reads MNHEY; CDR2 reads SVGAGI. The length of the CDR3 is 11 residues. The V and J ends lost 8 bases and 14 bases respectively, with 16 bases between them. CDR3 bases: TGTGCCAGCGGCGCAGAGAACAGGAAGTTCTTC. Translated: CASGAENRKFF.

There are many counts of this clonotype. This chain joins TRBV7-6 and TRBJ2-1, with 7 bases lining up with TRBD1. The junction had 3 bases not matched to a gene; V was cut back by 5 bases and J by 8 bases. The CDR3 is 12 residues long. The V gene's germline CDR1 is SGHVS and CDR2 FNYEAQ. The CDR3 is CASSVDRDEQFF. The CDR3, as DNA: TGTGCCAGCAGCGTCGACAGGGATGAGCAGTTCTTC.

This clonotype turned up a few times. The chain couples TRBV11-2 to TRBJ1-1; D might be TRBD1 (5 bases). V lost 6 bases and J 4 bases, leaving 12 bases between the germline ends. The CDR3 length is 13 residues. Per the germline V gene, CDR1 is SGHAT and CDR2 is FQNNGV. CDR3 nucleotide sequence: TGTGCCAGCAGGCAGGGAGGCAGCACTGAAGCTTTCTTT. Translating it yields CASRQGGSTEAFF.

This clonotype was seen many times. The chain has TRBV6-5 and TRBJ2-7; 7 positions agree with TRBD1. The germline gives CDR1 MNHEY, CDR2 SVGAGI. Losses at the gene ends were 2 bases for V and 3 bases for J; bases not matched to a gene: 7. The CDR3 length is 15 residues. CDR3 coding DNA: TGTGCCAGCAGTTACCTTCGACAGGGCTACTACGAGCAGTACTTC. Its protein is CASSYLRQGYYEQYF.

This clonotype showed up many times. J is TRBJ2-5 and V is TRBV4-3, with 9 bases lining up with TRBD1. This CDR3 comprises 15 residues. The germline gives CDR1 LGHNA, CDR2 YSLEER. V was clipped by 4 bases and J by 2 bases; unmatched bases: 5. CDR3 loop: CASSPGQGRQETQYF. In DNA, the CDR3 is TGCGCCAGCAGCCCGGGACAGGGAAGACAAGAGACCCAGTACTTC.